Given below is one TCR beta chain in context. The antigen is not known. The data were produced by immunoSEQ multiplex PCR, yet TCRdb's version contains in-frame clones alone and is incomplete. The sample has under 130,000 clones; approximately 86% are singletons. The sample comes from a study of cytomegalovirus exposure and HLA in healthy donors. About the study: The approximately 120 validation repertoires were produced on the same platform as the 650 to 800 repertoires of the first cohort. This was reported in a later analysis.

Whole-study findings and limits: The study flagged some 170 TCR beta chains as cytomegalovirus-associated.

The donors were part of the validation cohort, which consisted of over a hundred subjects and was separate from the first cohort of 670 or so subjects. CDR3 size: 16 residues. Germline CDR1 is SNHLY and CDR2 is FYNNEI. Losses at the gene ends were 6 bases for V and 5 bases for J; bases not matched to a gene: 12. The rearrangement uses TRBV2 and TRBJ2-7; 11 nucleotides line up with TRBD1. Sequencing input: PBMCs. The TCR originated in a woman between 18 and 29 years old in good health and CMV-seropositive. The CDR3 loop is CASRPPLGQGAHEQYF. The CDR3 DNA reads TGTGCCAGCAGACCACCCCTCGGACAGGGGGCCCACGAGCAGTACTTC.